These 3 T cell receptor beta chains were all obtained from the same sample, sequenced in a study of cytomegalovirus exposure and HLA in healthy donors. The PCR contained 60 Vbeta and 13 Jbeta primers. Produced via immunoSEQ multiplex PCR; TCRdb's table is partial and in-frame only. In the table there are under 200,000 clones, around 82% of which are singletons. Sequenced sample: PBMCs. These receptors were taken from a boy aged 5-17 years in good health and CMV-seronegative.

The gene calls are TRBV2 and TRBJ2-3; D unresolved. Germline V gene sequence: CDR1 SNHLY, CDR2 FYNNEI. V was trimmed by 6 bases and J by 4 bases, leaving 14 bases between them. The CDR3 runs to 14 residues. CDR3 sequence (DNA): TGTGCCAGCAGCGTAGGAGCCAGCGCAGATACGCAGTATTTT. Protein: CASSVGASADTQYF.

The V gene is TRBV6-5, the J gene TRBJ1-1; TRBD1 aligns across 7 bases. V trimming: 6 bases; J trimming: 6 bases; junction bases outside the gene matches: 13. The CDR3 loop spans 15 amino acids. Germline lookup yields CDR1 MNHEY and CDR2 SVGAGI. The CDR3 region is CASSSLRDSTAEAFF. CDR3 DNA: TGTGCCAGCAGCTCACTCCGGGACAGCACCGCTGAAGCTTTCTTT.

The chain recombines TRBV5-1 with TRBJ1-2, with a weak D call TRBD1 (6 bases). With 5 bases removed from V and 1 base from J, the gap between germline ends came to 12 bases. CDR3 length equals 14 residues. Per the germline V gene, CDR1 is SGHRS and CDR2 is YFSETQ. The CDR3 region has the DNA TGCGCCAGCAGGCCGGACAGCCTTAACTATGGCTACACCTTC. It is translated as CASRPDSLNYGYTF. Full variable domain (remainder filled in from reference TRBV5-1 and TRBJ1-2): KAGVTQTPRYLIKTRGQQVTLSCSPISGHRSVSWYQQTPGQGLQFLFEYFSETQRNKGNFPGRFSGRQFSNSRSEMNVSTLELGDSALYLCASRPDSLNYGYTFGSGTRLTVV.